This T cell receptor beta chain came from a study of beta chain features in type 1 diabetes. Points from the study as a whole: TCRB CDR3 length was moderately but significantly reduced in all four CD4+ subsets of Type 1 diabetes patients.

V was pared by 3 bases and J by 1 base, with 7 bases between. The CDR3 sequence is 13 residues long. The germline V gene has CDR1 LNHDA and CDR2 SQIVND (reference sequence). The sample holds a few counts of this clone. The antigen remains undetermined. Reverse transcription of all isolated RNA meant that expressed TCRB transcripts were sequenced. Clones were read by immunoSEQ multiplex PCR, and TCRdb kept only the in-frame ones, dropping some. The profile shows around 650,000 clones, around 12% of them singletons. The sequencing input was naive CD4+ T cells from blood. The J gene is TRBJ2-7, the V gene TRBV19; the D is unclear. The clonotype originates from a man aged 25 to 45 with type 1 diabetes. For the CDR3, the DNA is TGTGCCAGTAGTATCTCAGGATCCTACGAGCAGTACTTC. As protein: CASSISGSYEQYF.